This T cell receptor (beta chain) stems from a study of PD-L1 blockade in urothelial cancer. Study in general: Chemotherapy regimens numbering 0 to 3 had been given to patients.

V was pared by 3 bases and J by 2 bases, with 4 bases of the junction left unmatched. CDR3 length: 14 amino acids. Looked up from germline, CDR1 is SGHAT and CDR2 is FQNNGV. This clone showed up just a few times. Noted time point: pretreatment peripheral blood. This table comes from immunoSEQ multiplex PCR, and its TCRdb copy is limited to in-frame clones, with some not included. The data contain about 79,000 clones, roughly 86% of them singletons. The clonotype was recovered from a man in his fifties or sixties with urothelial cancer. This sequence joins TRBV11-2 and TRBJ2-7, with TRBD1 matching over 7 bases. The material was PBMCs, obtained around atezolizumab (anti-PD-L1) treatment. The CDR3 loop reads CASSLGTEAYEQYF. CDR3 nucleotide sequence: TGTGCCAGCAGCTTGGGGACAGAGGCCTACGAGCAGTACTTC. Based on the CDR3 plus reference TRBV11-2 and TRBJ2-7, the full variable domain is EAGVAQSPRYKIIEKRQSVAFWCNPISGHATLYWYQQILGQGPKLLIQFQNNGVVDDSQLPKDRFSAERLKGVDSTLKIQPAKLEDSAVYLCASSLGTEAYEQYFGPGTRLTVT.